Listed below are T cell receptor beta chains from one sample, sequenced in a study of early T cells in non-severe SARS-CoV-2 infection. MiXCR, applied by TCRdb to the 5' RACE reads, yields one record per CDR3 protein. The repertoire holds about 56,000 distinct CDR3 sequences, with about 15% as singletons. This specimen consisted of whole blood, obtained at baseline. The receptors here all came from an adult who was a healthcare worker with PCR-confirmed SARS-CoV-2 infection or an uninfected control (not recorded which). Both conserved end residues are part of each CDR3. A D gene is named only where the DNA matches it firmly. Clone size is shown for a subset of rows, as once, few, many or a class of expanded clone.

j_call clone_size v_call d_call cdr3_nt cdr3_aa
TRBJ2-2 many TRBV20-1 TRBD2 TGCAGTGCTAGAGATAGCAGCGGGAGGGCCTTCGGGGAGCTGTTTTTT CSARDSSGRAFGELFF
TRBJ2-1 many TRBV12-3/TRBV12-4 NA TGTGCCAGCAGGCTCCCGGGTAGCTCCTACAATGAGCAGTTCTTC CASRLPGSSYNEQFF
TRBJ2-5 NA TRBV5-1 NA TGCGCCAGCAGCGAAACCCCGAGCGGGGAGACCCAGTACTTC CASSETPSGETQYF
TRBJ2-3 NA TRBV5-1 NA TGCGCCAGCAGCTTGTTGGGGGGAAGCACAGATACGCAGTATTTT CASSLLGGSTDTQYF
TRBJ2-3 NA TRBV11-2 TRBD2 TGTGCCAGCAGCCAAGGCGCTGTCCTAGCGGAAACAGATACGCAGTATTTT CASSQGAVLAETDTQYF
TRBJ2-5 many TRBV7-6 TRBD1 TGTGCCAGCAGCTCCTGGACAGGGGAGGGGGAGACCCAGTACTTC CASSSWTGEGETQYF
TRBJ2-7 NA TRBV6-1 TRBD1 TGTGCCAGCAGCCCACAGGGGAACGAGCAGTACTTC CASSPQGNEQYF
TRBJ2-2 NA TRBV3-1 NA TGTGCCAGCAGCCAAGCAGGGGCCTACACCGGGGAGCTGTTTTTT CASSQAGAYTGELFF
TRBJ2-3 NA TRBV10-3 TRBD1 TGTGCCATCAGCTCCGGGACAGGGAATGGGGAAAGCACAGATACGCAGTATTTT CAISSGTGNGESTDTQYF
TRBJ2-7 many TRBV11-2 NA TGTGCCAGCAGCTTCAGCTACGAGCAGTACTTC CASSFSYEQYF
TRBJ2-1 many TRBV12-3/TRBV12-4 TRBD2 TGTGCCAGCAGTTTAAGAGTTAGCGGGTACAATGAGCAGTTCTTC CASSLRVSGYNEQFF
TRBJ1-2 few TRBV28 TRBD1 TGTGCCAGCAGTTTAGGACAGGGGGCGTATGGCTACACCTTC CASSLGQGAYGYTF
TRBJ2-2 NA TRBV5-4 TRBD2 TGTGCCAGCAGCTTGTACGGGAGGAGAACCGGGGAGCTGTTTTTT CASSLYGRRTGELFF
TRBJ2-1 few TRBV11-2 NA TGTGCCAGCAGCTTATCCACCGCGGACGGCAATGAGCAGTTCTTC CASSLSTADGNEQFF
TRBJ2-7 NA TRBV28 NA TGTGCCAGCAGTTTAGGGGGCCTACAACCCTCCTACGAGCAGTACTTC CASSLGGLQPSYEQYF
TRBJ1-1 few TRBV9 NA TGTGCCAGCAGCCCCGAGGGACGGAAAGAAGCTTTCTTT CASSPEGRKEAFF
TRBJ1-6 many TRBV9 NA TGTGCCAGCAGCGTAATCGGAGAGGGTAATTCACCCCTCCACTTT CASSVIGEGNSPLHF
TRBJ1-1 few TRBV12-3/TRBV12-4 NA TGTGCCAGCAGCCTAGGGAGACAGTATAAAGCTTTCTTT CASSLGRQYKAFF
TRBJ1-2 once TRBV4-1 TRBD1 TGCGCCAGCAGCCCCCCGGACAGGAATGGCTACACCTTC CASSPPDRNGYTF
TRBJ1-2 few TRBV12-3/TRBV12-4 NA TGTGCCAGCAGTTTCGGAAGACGTACGCACTATGGCTACACCTTC CASSFGRRTHYGYTF
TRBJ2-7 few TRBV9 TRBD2 TGTGCCAGCAGCTCCTACCTAGCGGGAGGCCCCTACGAGCAGTACTTC CASSSYLAGGPYEQYF
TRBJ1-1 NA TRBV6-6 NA TGTGCCAGCAGTATCCCACAGGGGAACACTGAAGCTTTCTTT CASSIPQGNTEAFF
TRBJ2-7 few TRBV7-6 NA TGTGCCAGCAGCTTACAGGGGACACGGGGGACCTACGAGCAGTACTTC CASSLQGTRGTYEQYF
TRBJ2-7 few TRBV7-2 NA TGTGCCGCCCACCGGGGCTACGAGCAGTACTTC CAAHRGYEQYF
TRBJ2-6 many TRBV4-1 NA TGCGCCAGCAGCCAAGATCCCTACTCTGGGGCCAACGTCCTGACTTTC CASSQDPYSGANVLTF
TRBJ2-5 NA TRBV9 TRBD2 TGTGCCAGCAGCAGGACTAGCGGGAGGGCCTTGGCAGAGACCCAGTACTTC CASSRTSGRALAETQYF
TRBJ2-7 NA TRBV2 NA TGTGCCAGCAGCGGGGCTGAGGAGCAGTACTTC CASSGAEEQYF
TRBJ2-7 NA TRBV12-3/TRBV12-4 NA TGTGCCAGCAGTTTAGCGGGACGAATTTACGAGCAGTACTTC CASSLAGRIYEQYF
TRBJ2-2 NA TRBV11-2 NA TGTGCCAGCAACTACCCTGGTGCCGGGGAGCTGTTTTTT CASNYPGAGELFF
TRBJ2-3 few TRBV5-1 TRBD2 TGCGCCAGCAGCACAGGACTAGAAACAGATACGCAGTATTTT CASSTGLETDTQYF
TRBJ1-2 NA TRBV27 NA TGTGCCAGCAGTAAAAACAGGGCGGCGGGCTATGGCTACACCTTC CASSKNRAAGYGYTF
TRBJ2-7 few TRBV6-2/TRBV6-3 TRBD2 TGTGCCAGCGGAGCGGGACCGAGAAGCTCCTACGAGCAGTACTTC CASGAGPRSSYEQYF
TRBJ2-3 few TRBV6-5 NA TGTGCCAGCAGTTACTACCCTGGGACATTTAGCACAGATACGCAGTATTTT CASSYYPGTFSTDTQYF
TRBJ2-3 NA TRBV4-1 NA TGCGCCAGCAGCCAAACAGGGCCCTCCACAGATACGCGGTATTTT CASSQTGPSTDTRYF
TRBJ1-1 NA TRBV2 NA TGTGCCGGCAACAGGGACACTGAAGCTTTCTTT CAGNRDTEAFF
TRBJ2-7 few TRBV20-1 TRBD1 TGCAGTGCCAGCGGAACACAGGGGTCCTACGAGCAGTACTTC CSASGTQGSYEQYF
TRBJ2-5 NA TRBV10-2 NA TGCGCCAGCGGTGGCGGCCGGGCGGACCAGTACTTC CASGGGRADQYF
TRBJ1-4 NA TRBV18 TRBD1 TGTGCCAGCTCACCTGACCAAGCCGGGACAGGGGTATTGAAACTGTTTTTT CASSPDQAGTGVLKLFF
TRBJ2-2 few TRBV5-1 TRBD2 TGCGCCAGCAGCACCACCAGAGCGGGGGGCCCGAACACCGGGGAGCTGTTTTTT CASSTTRAGGPNTGELFF
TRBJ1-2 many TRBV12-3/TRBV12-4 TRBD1 TGTGCCAGCAGTTTAACAGGGGCAAGTGGCTACACCTTC CASSLTGASGYTF
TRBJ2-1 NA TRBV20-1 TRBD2 TGCAGTGCCGGACTAGCGGGGGGAAACAATGAGCAGTTCTTC CSAGLAGGNNEQFF
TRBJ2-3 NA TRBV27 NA TGTGCCAGCAGTTTATCGAGCCCCACAGATACGCAGTATTTT CASSLSSPTDTQYF
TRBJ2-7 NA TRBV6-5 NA TGTGCCAGCAGTTACGGACAAACCTACGAGCAGTACTTC CASSYGQTYEQYF
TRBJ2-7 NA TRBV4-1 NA TGCGCCAGCAGCCAAGATAGTTGGCCCGCCGCAGGGGAGCAGTACTTC CASSQDSWPAAGEQYF